Listed here are 12 T cell receptor beta chains from one sample, sequenced in a study of CD8 T cells in ankylosing spondylitis (dated by TCRdb to the late 2010s). Libraries were made using 5' RACE. Sequencing instrument: Illumina HiSeq 2500. TCRdb itself trimmed the public reads at Q25 with fastp, ran MiXCR and retained productive beta chains. Rows with a matching CDR3 protein are joined into one entry that keeps the most common DNA and genes. The table for this sample lists over 95,000 distinct CDR3 sequences; about 8.6% of them were counted only once. The ten largest account for nearly 10% of the sample. Sequencing was performed on blood, either unsorted or a sorted T cell fraction (not recorded which). Receptors originate from a male donor with ankylosing spondylitis or in good health (not recorded which).

The chain recombines TRBV5-1 with TRBJ2-2, with D perhaps TRBD1 or TRBD2 (5 bases each). CDR1 is SGHRS, CDR2 YFSETQ, per germline. The CDR3 spans 14 residues. V lost 4 bases to trimming and J lost 2 bases, with 9 bases between them. CDR3 in amino acids: CASSRDGNTGELFF. The CDR3 DNA sequence: TGCGCCAGCAGCAGGGACGGCAACACCGGGGAGCTGTTTTTT.

This clonotype came up many times. The chain combines TRBV7-2 with TRBJ2-2; D unclear. This CDR3 has 14 residues. V lost 5 bases and J 1 base, leaving 8 bases between the germline ends. The V gene's germline CDR1 is SGHTA and CDR2 FQGNSA. DNA for the CDR3: TGTGCCAGCAGCCGGCAGGTGAACACCGGGGAGCTGTTTTTT. Its translation: CASSRQVNTGELFF.

In this sample, this clonotype turned up many times. The chain is built from TRBV7-8 and TRBJ2-1; possible D gene TRBD1, 5 bases. Germline CDR1 reads SGHVS; CDR2 reads FQNEAQ. The CDR3 sequence is 17 residues long. V lost 1 base and J 5 bases, leaving 18 bases between the germline ends. CDR3 in amino acids: CASSLERRDRGHNEQFF. CDR3 sequence (DNA): TGTGCCAGCAGCTTAGAACGTAGGGATAGGGGCCACAATGAGCAGTTCTTC.

This clonotype was seen many times. CDR3 protein: CASSLAPGQKKLFF. The CDR3 DNA reads TGTGCCAGCAGCTTAGCTCCAGGCCAGAAAAAACTGTTTTTT. This chain uses TRBV7-2 with TRBJ1-4; D gene unclear. Trimming left V 0 bases short and J 9 bases short, with 11 bases between. The CDR3 spans 14 residues. Germline V gene sequence: CDR1 SGHTA, CDR2 FQGNSA.

There are many counts of this clonotype. The rearrangement uses TRBV12-3 or TRBV12-4 and TRBJ2-1; D is perhaps TRBD1 (5 bases). V lost 2 bases to trimming and J lost 0 bases, with 11 bases between them. CDR3 length: 16 amino acids. CDR3 bases: TGTGCCAGCAGTTTATCGACAGTGAGCTCCTACAATGAGCAGTTCTTC. Amino acid sequence: CASSLSTVSSYNEQFF.

This clonotype was seen ten or more times. V and J are TRBV4-1 and TRBJ2-1, with 8 nucleotides matching TRBD2. Unmatched junction bases numbered 5, after V lost 4 bases and J lost 0 bases. Germline CDR1 and CDR2: MGHRA and YSYEKL. This CDR3 has 16 amino acids. CDR3 amino acids: CASSPAGVGSYNEQFF. The CDR3 region has the DNA TGCGCCAGCAGCCCAGCGGGAGTGGGCTCCTACAATGAGCAGTTCTTC.

This clonotype came up many times. The chain uses TRBV12-3 or TRBV12-4 and TRBJ1-5; TRBD1 aligns across 12 bases. This CDR3 is 15 amino acids long. The junction had 5 bases not matched to a gene; V was cut back by 5 bases and J by 6 bases. CDR3 in DNA: TGTGCCAGCAGTCCTGGGACAGGGGGCTTTCAGCCCCAGCATTTT. This codes for CASSPGTGGFQPQHF.

This chain uses TRBV6-5 with TRBJ2-1; 7 positions agree with TRBD2. J lost 0 bases, V lost 4 bases, and 6 bases had no gene match. In germline, CDR1 is MNHEY, CDR2 SVGAGI. The CDR3 is 16 residues long. CDR3 coding DNA: TGTGCCAGCAGTTCTCCAGCGGGGAGCTCCTACAATGAGCAGTTCTTC. This codes for CASSSPAGSSYNEQFF.

This clonotype occurred many times. The rearrangement links TRBV5-5 to TRBJ2-1, with D possibly TRBD2 on 5 matching bases. V was clipped by 4 bases and J by 2 bases, with 16 bases between them. CDR3 length: 16 amino acids. Germline values: CDR1 SGHKS, CDR2 YYEKEE (reference sequence). Here the CDR3 DNA reads TGTGCCAGCAGCCCCCCTTCACTAGTGCCCTACAATGAGCAGTTCTTC. It specifies CASSPPSLVPYNEQFF.

This clonotype was detected ten times or more. The chain couples TRBV7-2 to TRBJ2-7; TRBD2 might be the D (6 bases). Trimming shortened V by 5 bases and J by 4 bases, and 18 bases separated the two germline ends. Germline-derived CDR1 and CDR2 are SGHTA and FQGNSA. The CDR3 has 15 amino acids. Written as DNA, the CDR3 is TGTGCCAGCAGCCATACATGGGGAGGTAAATACGAGCAGTACTTC. This translates into CASSHTWGGKYEQYF. Full variable domain (rest looked up from reference TRBV7-2 and TRBJ2-7): GAGVSQSPSNKVTEKGKDVELRCDPISGHTALYWYRQSLGQGLEFLIYFQGNSAPDKSGLPSDRFSAERTGGSVSTLTIQRTQQEDSAVYLCASSHTWGGKYEQYFGPGTRLTVT.

This clonotype came up many times. Here the CDR3 reads CASSPTDHTDTQYF. DNA for the CDR3: TGTGCCAGCAGCCCCACGGACCACACAGATACGCAGTATTTT. The V and J genes are TRBV3-1 and TRBJ2-3; D gene ambiguous. Germline V gene lookup returns CDR1 LGHDT and CDR2 YNNKEL (reference sequence). The CDR3 totals 14 residues. V lost 4 bases and J lost 2, with 10 bases in between.

This clonotype showed up many times. The CDR3 reads CASNSGGQPQHF. CDR3 DNA: TGTGCCAGCAACTCAGGGGGGCAGCCCCAGCATTTT. V is TRBV6-2 or TRBV6-3 and J is TRBJ1-5, with 7 bases identical to TRBD1. V lost 7 bases and J lost 7; bases outside the gene matches: 4. CDR3 size: 12 residues. Germline values: CDR1 MNHEY, CDR2 SVGEGT.